A selection of T cell receptor beta chains follows, all from one sample in a study of T-cell reconstitution after alpha-beta-depleted transplantation in children. TCRdb used MiXCR to reprocess the PCR reads, holding one entry per CDR3 protein. This sample has approximately 350,000 distinct CDR3 sequences, with 9% to 12% found just once. This material consisted of PBMCs from the stem cell graft donor, taken from the stem cell graft. The receptors derive from a human donor who donated a stem cell graft to a child with acute lymphoblastic leukemia. Both conserved end residues are part of each CDR3. The D gene is left open where the match is weak. For some rows the clone size is stated as once, few or many, or as a class when expanded; others skip it.

abundance	j_gene	v_gene	d_gene	CDR3aa	CDR3nt
NA	TRBJ1-6	TRBV4-1	NA	CASRTHLGNGHSPLHF	TGCGCCAGCAGGACTCACCTTGGTAACGGGCATTCACCCCTCCACTTT
NA	TRBJ2-1	TRBV28	TRBD1	CATVGTGTGVNEQFF	TGTGCCACCGTCGGAACCGGGACAGGGGTCAATGAGCAGTTCTTC
NA	TRBJ2-5	TRBV6-1	TRBD1	CASSPHRGRTLYQETQYF	TGTGCCAGCAGCCCACACAGGGGACGGACACTGTACCAAGAGACCCAGTACTTC
many	TRBJ2-3	TRBV15	TRBD1	CATSRGPTGEDTQYF	TGTGCCACCAGCAGAGGTCCCACAGGGGAAGATACGCAGTATTTT
many	TRBJ1-2	TRBV4-3	TRBD1	CASSQGGRGYGYTF	TGCGCCAGCAGCCAAGGTGGCAGGGGGTATGGCTACACCTTC
NA	TRBJ2-1	TRBV7-2	TRBD1	CASSTGQGFYDEQFF	TGTGCCAGCAGCACTGGACAGGGGTTTTACGATGAGCAGTTCTTC
few	TRBJ1-4	TRBV4-1	NA	CASSQVPQGMGEKLFF	TGCGCCAGCAGCCAAGTCCCCCAGGGGATGGGGGAAAAACTGTTTTTT
few	TRBJ2-3	TRBV6-2/TRBV6-3	TRBD2	CASSGGLAGLPHTQYF	TGTGCCAGCAGTGGCGGACTAGCGGGATTACCTCATACGCAGTATTTT
NA	TRBJ2-1	TRBV7-2	TRBD2	CASSLLAGDRGNEQFF	TGTGCCAGCAGCTTACTAGCGGGAGACAGGGGAAATGAGCAGTTCTTC
NA	TRBJ2-7	TRBV6-1	TRBD1	CAINRRDRAYEQYF	TGTGCCATCAACCGCCGGGACAGGGCTTACGAGCAGTACTTC
many	TRBJ2-7	TRBV4-3	NA	CASSQVQGHEQYF	TGCGCCAGCAGCCAAGTTCAGGGCCACGAGCAGTACTTC
few	TRBJ2-3	TRBV27	NA	CASRLLSTDTQYF	TGTGCCAGCAGACTTCTTAGCACAGATACGCAGTATTTT
NA	TRBJ2-7	TRBV2	NA	CASGKGPSREQYF	TGTGCCAGCGGAAAGGGGCCCTCGAGGGAGCAGTACTTC
NA	TRBJ2-7	TRBV12-3/TRBV12-4	NA	CASSLGQGISYEQYF	TGTGCCAGCAGTTTAGGCCAGGGTATCTCCTACGAGCAGTACTTC
many	TRBJ1-2	TRBV7-8	TRBD1	CASSLATGVYGYTF	TGTGCCAGCAGCTTAGCGACAGGGGTCTATGGCTACACCTTC